The 32 T cell receptor beta chains below come from one sample, sequenced in a study of T cells expressing NK-cell markers. TCRdb re-called the 5' RACE reads; every CDR3 protein appears as one record, without DNA. The listing contains around 180,000 distinct CDR3 sequences. The sample consisted of blood T cells: a sorted CD56 or NKG2C T cell subset, CD4+ or CD8+ T cells, or bulk PBMC T cells (not recorded which). The receptors come from a man aged 18 to 69 in good health.

The gene calls are TRBV19 and TRBJ2-7; TCRdb's assignment of TRBD1 cannot be checked, as there is no DNA. This CDR3 contains 16 residues. CDR1 and CDR2 from the germline V gene are LNHDA and SQIVND (reference sequence). Here the CDR3 reads CASSIWTGEFSYEQYF.

V and J are TRBV10-3 and TRBJ2-7; absent DNA, TCRdb's TRBD1 call cannot be checked. The CDR3 extends over 13 amino acids. Germline V CDR1 and CDR2: ENHRY, SYGVKD. CDR3 loop: CAIRGVGDGEQYF.

The chain uses TRBV20-1 and TRBJ2-5; TCRdb gives TRBD1 as the D gene, but with no DNA this cannot be confirmed. CDR3 length: 13 amino acids. Per the germline V gene, CDR1 is DFQATT and CDR2 is SNEGSKA (reference sequence). CDR3 in amino acids: CSAREEGEETQYF.

This chain connects TRBV28 to TRBJ1-5; TCRdb names TRBD1, which stays unverified in the absence of DNA. Germline V gene data show CDR1 as MDHEN and CDR2 as SYDVKM. The CDR3 loop spans 13 amino acids. The CDR3 protein is CASSPRQFQPQHF.

The chain uses TRBV6-2 or TRBV6-3 and TRBJ2-3. Germline CDR1 is MNHEY and CDR2 is SVGEGT. The CDR3 has 15 residues. The chain's CDR3 is CASSWKISLTDTQYF.

The J gene is TRBJ2-3, the V gene TRBV9; checking the TCRdb D call of TRBD1 is not possible without DNA. Germline V gene lookup returns CDR1 SGDLS and CDR2 YYNGEE. The CDR3 covers 15 residues. Here the CDR3 reads CASSVSGQGADTQYF. Drawing the rest from reference TRBV9 and TRBJ2-3, the complete variable domain is DSGVTQTPKHLITATGQRVTLRCSPRSGDLSVYWYQQSLDQGLQFLIQYYNGEERAKGNILERFSAQQFPDLHSELNLSSLELGDSALYFCASSVSGQGADTQYFGPGTRLTVL.

The J gene is TRBJ2-7, the V gene TRBV15; the TRBD1 assignment by TCRdb is unverifiable without DNA. The germline CDR1 and CDR2 sequences are LNHNV and YYDKDF (reference sequence). The length of the CDR3 is 15 residues. The chain's CDR3 is CATSREADRGYEQYF. The full variable domain, rest sourced from reference TRBV15 and TRBJ2-7, is DAMVIQNPRYQVTQFGKPVTLSCSQTLNHNVMYWYQQKSSQAPKLLFHYYDKDFNNEADTPDNFQSRRPNTSFCFLDIRSPGLGDTAMYLCATSREADRGYEQYFGPGTRLTVT.

The rearrangement links TRBV20-1 to TRBJ2-1; TCRdb returns TRBD1, unconfirmable since there is no DNA. CDR1 is DFQATT and CDR2 is SNEGSKA in the germline V gene (reference sequence). The CDR3 loop spans 13 amino acids. The CDR3 is CSARTGEYNEQFF.

The chain couples TRBV9 to TRBJ2-6; the D call from TCRdb, TRBD2, cannot be confirmed without DNA. CDR1 is SGDLS, CDR2 YYNGEE, per germline. The length of the CDR3 is 17 residues. This chain's CDR3 is CASSPSGWSSGANVLTF.

The CDR3 loop reads CASSLAPGTEAFF. V and J are TRBV7-8 and TRBJ1-1; the TRBD1 assignment by TCRdb is unverifiable without DNA. Looked up from germline, CDR1 is SGHVS and CDR2 is FQNEAQ. The CDR3 is made up of 13 amino acids.

The chain has TRBV2 and TRBJ2-7. The CDR3 covers 14 residues. CDR1 SNHLY and CDR2 FYNNEI come from the germline V gene. The CDR3 is CAGKPVPTVYEQYF.

V gene TRBV5-1 combines with J gene TRBJ2-2; TCRdb proposes TRBD2, but this gene call is untestable without DNA. CDR1 and CDR2 (germline): SGHRS, YFSETQ. This CDR3 has 16 amino acids. The CDR3 is CASSYRGGEVTGELFF.

J is TRBJ2-7 and V is TRBV6-6; TCRdb outputs TRBD1, but without DNA this stays unchecked. The CDR3 totals 13 residues. The germline CDR1 and CDR2 sequences are MNHNY and SVGAGI (reference sequence). Here the CDR3 reads CASRGTGEYEQYF.

J is TRBJ2-7 and V is TRBV23-1. TRBV23-1 is filed as an ORF, its function uncertain. This CDR3 contains 13 residues. The CDR3 protein is CASSQGCRREQYF.

The chain employs TRBV9 and TRBJ2-1; checking the TCRdb D call of TRBD1 is not possible without DNA. The CDR3 is made up of 15 amino acids. The germline V gene encodes CDR1 SGDLS and CDR2 YYNGEE. The CDR3 protein is CASSVSGGAVIGQFF.

J is TRBJ1-1 and V is TRBV6-5; TCRdb picks TRBD1, but there is no DNA to check that call. In germline, CDR1 is MNHEY, CDR2 SVGAGI. This CDR3 is 16 amino acids long. The CDR3 spells CASSYGYENMGAEAFF.

This chain connects TRBV6-5 to TRBJ2-7; without DNA, the TCRdb call of TRBD2 cannot be checked. The CDR3 is made up of 15 amino acids. In germline, CDR1 is MNHEY, CDR2 SVGAGI. The CDR3 region is CASSYSSSGGNEQYF.

Judged by frequency, this clonotype is medium-sized. The chain recombines TRBV27 with TRBJ2-7; TCRdb outputs TRBD2, but without DNA this stays unchecked. This CDR3 contains 13 residues. In germline, CDR1 is MNHEY, CDR2 SMNVEV (reference sequence). The CDR3 protein is CASSPTSAGEQYF.

The rearrangement uses TRBV12-3 or TRBV12-4 and TRBJ2-7; the D gene TCRdb calls, TRBD1, cannot be checked with no DNA. CDR3 size: 16 residues. This CDR3 is CASSLERGSNIYEQYF.

The V call is TRBV12-3 or TRBV12-4, the J call TRBJ1-6. The CDR3 runs to 12 residues. CDR3: CASSTYNSPLHF.

This rearrangement joins TRBV10-3 to TRBJ1-5; checking the TCRdb D call of TRBD1 is not possible without DNA. CDR1 is ENHRY and CDR2 is SYGVKD in the germline V gene. This CDR3 is 18 amino acids long. The CDR3 sequence is CATPEYEGEEISNQPQHF.

The chain recombines TRBV5-5 with TRBJ2-1; TCRdb reports TRBD1, a call that lacks DNA to check it against. The CDR3 extends over 17 amino acids. Germline V gives CDR1 SGHKS, CDR2 YYEKEE (reference sequence). The CDR3 sequence is CASSLRGQGVVYNEQFF.

This chain connects TRBV5-1 to TRBJ2-5. The CDR3 is 14 amino acids. CDR1 SGHRS and CDR2 YFSETQ come from the germline V gene. CDR3: CASSLAIAMETQYF.

The chain joins TRBV4-1 to TRBJ2-7; without DNA, the TCRdb call of TRBD1 cannot be checked. The V gene's germline CDR1 is MGHRA and CDR2 YSYEKL. The CDR3 runs to 14 residues. The CDR3 protein is CASSQVGRDNEQYF.

V is TRBV28 and J is TRBJ1-2; the TRBD1 assignment by TCRdb is unverifiable without DNA. The CDR3 is 17 residues long. Germline CDR1 MDHEN, CDR2 SYDVKM. The CDR3 reads CASSLSPGTGDSGGYTF.

The gene calls are TRBV2 and TRBJ1-6; TCRdb lists TRBD1, though no DNA is available to test this call. This CDR3 contains 14 residues. From germline, CDR1 is SNHLY and CDR2 FYNNEI. The CDR3 here is CASSRGGMGSPLHF.

The chain uses TRBV12-5 and TRBJ1-6. Germline CDR1 is LGHNT and CDR2 is FRNRAP. The CDR3 is 15 amino acids. The CDR3 region is CASGLDGPLLSPLHF.

The rearrangement joins TRBV6-5 to TRBJ1-4. This CDR3 region has 17 residues. Germline CDR1 MNHEY, CDR2 SVGAGI. The CDR3 spells CASSYISRGTFNEKLFF.

The chain is built from TRBV5-6 and TRBJ2-7; TCRdb returns TRBD1, unconfirmable since there is no DNA. Germline CDR1 is SGHDT and CDR2 is YYEEEE. CDR3 length: 16 amino acids. CDR3 sequence: CASSLVGSDRGYEQYF. Looking up the rest from reference TRBV5-6 and TRBJ2-7 gives the full variable domain: DAGVTQSPTHLIKTRGQQVTLRCSPKSGHDTVSWYQQALGQGPQFIFQYYEEEERQRGNFPDRFSGHQFPNYSSELNVNALLLGDSALYLCASSLVGSDRGYEQYFGPGTRLTVT.

The rearrangement joins TRBV12-3 or TRBV12-4 to TRBJ2-1; absent DNA, TCRdb's TRBD1 call cannot be checked. CDR3 length: 12 amino acids. The CDR3 here is CASSRDRGIQFF.

V and J are TRBV28 and TRBJ2-1; with no DNA, the TCRdb D assignment of TRBD2 cannot be verified. CDR1 and CDR2 (germline): MDHEN, SYDVKM. The CDR3 is 14 amino acids. CDR3 sequence: CASSLFQGGSEQFF.

The rearrangement uses TRBV2 and TRBJ1-1; lacking DNA, the TRBD1 call made by TCRdb goes unchecked. CDR3 length: 12 residues. CDR1 is SNHLY, CDR2 FYNNEI, per germline. CDR3: CASREGPPLTFF.